These T cell receptor beta chains were read from a single sample in a study of T cells after yellow fever vaccination. TCRdb re-analysed the 5' RACE reads in MiXCR, keeping a single row per CDR3 protein. The sample lists some 300,000 distinct CDR3 sequences, 8.7% occurring once. Sequences were derived from CD4+ T cells sorted from PBMCs, sampled 5 days after the yellow fever booster vaccination. The source is a man aged 18 to 35 who received the YFV17D yellow fever vaccine. CDR3s include the opening cysteine and the closing phenylalanine or tryptophan. A D gene is named only where the DNA matches it firmly. Clone sizes are given selectively: once, few, many, or a class where the clone is expanded.

>TRBV20-1|-|TRBJ2-5|-
TGCAGTGCCGGTAAGGGTCAGATCCAAGAGACCCAGTACTTC
CSAGKGQIQETQYF
>TRBV18|TRBD1|TRBJ2-5|few
TGTGCCAGCTCACCCGACAGGGATGTGACCCAGTACTTC
CASSPDRDVTQYF
>TRBV7-6|-|TRBJ1-2|few
TGTGCCAGCAGCTTAGGGGCCCCCGGGAAAGTAGGCTATGGCTACACCTTC
CASSLGAPGKVGYGYTF
>TRBV5-1|-|TRBJ2-3|-
TGCGCCAGCAGAGAGGAGGGATCCACAGATACGCAGTATTTT
CASREEGSTDTQYF
>TRBV5-6|TRBD1|TRBJ1-3|-
TGTGCCAGCAGCTTGTGGGGACAGGGCTCTGGAAACACCATATATTTT
CASSLWGQGSGNTIYF
>TRBV29-1|-|TRBJ2-5|many
TGCAGCGTTCTCCCCGTAGCCCGGGAGACCCAGTACTTC
CSVLPVARETQYF
>TRBV24-1|-|TRBJ1-5|-
TGTGCCACCAGTGCTCCAGGGGAAGGCCAGCCCCAGCATTTT
CATSAPGEGQPQHF
>TRBV29-1|-|TRBJ2-1|many
TGCAGCGTTGAAGGGGCAGCTACTTGGCCCTACAATGAGCAGTTCTTC
CSVEGAATWPYNEQFF
>TRBV5-1|-|TRBJ2-3|many
TGCGCCAGCAGCTTGATTGAGGGAGATACGCAGTATTTT
CASSLIEGDTQYF
>TRBV4-3|TRBD1|TRBJ1-5|-
TGCGCCAGCAGCCAAGAAGGGACAGGGTGGCCGAAAAGCAATCAGCCCCAGCATTTT
CASSQEGTGWPKSNQPQHF
>TRBV7-3|TRBD1|TRBJ2-6|few
TGTGCCAGCAGCTTAAGGGACATTCTTCCGGGACAGGGGCTTTCTGGGGCCAACGTCCTGACTTTC
CASSLRDILPGQGLSGANVLTF
>TRBV11-2|-|TRBJ2-3|many
TGTGCCAGCAGCTTTTCCCCGAGCACAGATACGCAGTATTTT
CASSFSPSTDTQYF
>TRBV6-5|-|TRBJ2-2|few
TGTGCCAGCAGTTTACCGGGACTGCGCACCGGGGAGCTGTTTTTT
CASSLPGLRTGELFF
>TRBV12-3/TRBV12-4|TRBD1|TRBJ2-3|few
TGTGCCAGCAAGGGGGCTGGAGATACGCAGTATTTT
CASKGAGDTQYF
>TRBV6-5|-|TRBJ2-1|many
TGTGCCAGCAGCTGGAGCTCCTACAATGAGCAGTTCTTC
CASSWSSYNEQFF
>TRBV18|-|TRBJ2-3|many
TGTGCCAGCTCGTTCTCAGTTATTAGCACAGATACGCAGTATTTT
CASSFSVISTDTQYF
>TRBV12-3/TRBV12-4|-|TRBJ1-5|few
TGTGCCAGCAGGAGTACAGGGAGGGATCAGCCCCAGCATTTT
CASRSTGRDQPQHF
>TRBV11-3|TRBD1|TRBJ2-1|many
TGTGCCAGCAGCGAGAGGACAGGGTTGTATCAGTTCTTC
CASSERTGLYQFF
>TRBV2|TRBD1|TRBJ1-1|few
TGTGCCAGGAAGGGACAGGGAGGCACTGAAGCTTTCTTT
CARKGQGGTEAFF
>TRBV9|TRBD2|TRBJ2-1|-
TGTGCCAGCAGCGTAGGTGCGGGGGGGCATGAGCAGTTCTTC
CASSVGAGGHEQFF
>TRBV3-1|-|TRBJ2-1|few
TGTGCCAGCAGCCAATGGGGCGCGCTGTTCAACAATGAGCAGTTCTTC
CASSQWGALFNNEQFF
>TRBV20-1|-|TRBJ1-2|few
TGCAGTGCTAGAGATGACAGAGAGTATGGCTACACCTTC
CSARDDREYGYTF
>TRBV28|TRBD1|TRBJ1-1|-
TGTGCCAGCAGTATGTTAGACAGGGCTGAAGCTTTCTTT
CASSMLDRAEAFF
>TRBV5-4|-|TRBJ2-5|many
TGTGCCAGCAGCTACCCTGGTAACGGGGGCCCAGAGACCCAGTACTTC
CASSYPGNGGPETQYF
>TRBV7-8|TRBD2|TRBJ2-5|many
TGTGCCAGCAGCTCAAGACTAGCGGGGGGCCAAACCCGGCAAGAGACCCAGTACTTC
CASSSRLAGGQTRQETQYF
>TRBV7-9|TRBD1|TRBJ2-3|few
TGTGCCAGCAGCTTAGACCTAGGGGGCGTACATACGCAGTATTTT
CASSLDLGGVHTQYF
>TRBV20-1|-|TRBJ2-7|many
TGCAGTGCCGTACCCCACAGGCTCGAGCAGTACTTC
CSAVPHRLEQYF
>TRBV30|-|TRBJ2-7|-
TGTGCCTGGAGTGTACTTTCCGGGTTCGACGAGCAGTACTTC
CAWSVLSGFDEQYF
>TRBV2|-|TRBJ1-5|-
TGTGCCAGCAGTGCTATAGGACCGGATCAGCCCCAGCATTTT
CASSAIGPDQPQHF
>TRBV7-8|-|TRBJ1-2|many
TGTGCCAGCAGCCAGGGGCCTAGCTATGGCTACACCTTC
CASSQGPSYGYTF
>TRBV5-1|-|TRBJ2-3|few
TGCGCCAGCAGCTGGAGAGGGGAGTCTAGCACAGATACGCAGTATTTT
CASSWRGESSTDTQYF
>TRBV5-6|TRBD1|TRBJ2-7|-
TGTGCCAGCAGAAGGACAGGGGGCGTCTACGAGCAGTACTTC
CASRRTGGVYEQYF
>TRBV6-1|TRBD1|TRBJ1-2|few
TGTGCCAGCAGTCTCCTGGGACAGGCGGCTGGGAGCTACACCTTC
CASSLLGQAAGSYTF
>TRBV4-3|-|TRBJ2-6|-
TGCGCCAGCAGCATACAGGGAGGCTATGGTGGGGCCAACGTCCTGACTTTC
CASSIQGGYGGANVLTF
>TRBV14|-|TRBJ2-5|few
TGTGCCAGCAGCCAGAGAAGCGCCGGAAAAGGGGCCCAGTACTTC
CASSQRSAGKGAQYF
>TRBV11-2|TRBD1|TRBJ1-4|few
TGTGCCAGCAGCTTTGGGGACAGGGGCGGAGAAAAACTGTTTTTT
CASSFGDRGGEKLFF
>TRBV10-3|TRBD1|TRBJ1-2|-
TGTGCCATCGGGGAGGACAGGGCAAATAACTATGGCTACACCTTC
CAIGEDRANNYGYTF
>TRBV7-2|TRBD2|TRBJ2-1|-
TGTGCCAGCAGCTTAGGCGGGACTAGCTTGTATGAGCAGTTCTTC
CASSLGGTSLYEQFF
>TRBV6-2/TRBV6-3|TRBD2|TRBJ2-2|-
TGTGCCAGCAGTTACCCCCGGCTAGCGGGGGCCGCGAACACCGGGGAGCTGTTTTTT
CASSYPRLAGAANTGELFF
>TRBV4-1|-|TRBJ1-6|few
TGCGCCAGCAGGGACGCCCGGGGCAGGGGCCTCTATAATTCACCCCTCCACTTT
CASRDARGRGLYNSPLHF
>TRBV6-2/TRBV6-3|TRBD1|TRBJ2-5|-
TGTGCCAGCAGTTACCCCCTGGGACAGACAAGTCAAGAGACCCAGTACTTC
CASSYPLGQTSQETQYF
>TRBV4-3|-|TRBJ2-3|many
TGCGCCAGCAGCCAGGCTGGAGGGCCAGATACGCAGTATTTT
CASSQAGGPDTQYF
>TRBV29-1|-|TRBJ1-2|few
TGCAGCGTTCACTCGGGGGAGGGGCAGGGCTATGGCTACACCTTC
CSVHSGEGQGYGYTF
>TRBV10-3|-|TRBJ2-4|-
TGTGCCATCAGTGAAGGGCAGGTTGAAGCCAAAAACATTCAGTACTTC
CAISEGQVEAKNIQYF